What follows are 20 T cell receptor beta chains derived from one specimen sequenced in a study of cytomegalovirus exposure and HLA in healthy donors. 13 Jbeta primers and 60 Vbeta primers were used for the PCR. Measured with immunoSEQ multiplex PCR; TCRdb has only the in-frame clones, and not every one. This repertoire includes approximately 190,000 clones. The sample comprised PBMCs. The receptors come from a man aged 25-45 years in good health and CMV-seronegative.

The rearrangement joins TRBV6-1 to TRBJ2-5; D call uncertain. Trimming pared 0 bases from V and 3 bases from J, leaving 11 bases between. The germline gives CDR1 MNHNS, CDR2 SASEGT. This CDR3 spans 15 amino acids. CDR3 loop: CASSEARWVEETQYF. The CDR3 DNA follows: TGTGCCAGCAGTGAAGCGCGGTGGGTAGAAGAGACCCAGTACTTC.

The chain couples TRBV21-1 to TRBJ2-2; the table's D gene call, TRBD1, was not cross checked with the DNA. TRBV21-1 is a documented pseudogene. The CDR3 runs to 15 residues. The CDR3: CASNLKGASTGELFF. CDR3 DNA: TGTGCCAGCAACCTCAAGGGGGCGAGCACCGGGGAGCTGTTTTTT.

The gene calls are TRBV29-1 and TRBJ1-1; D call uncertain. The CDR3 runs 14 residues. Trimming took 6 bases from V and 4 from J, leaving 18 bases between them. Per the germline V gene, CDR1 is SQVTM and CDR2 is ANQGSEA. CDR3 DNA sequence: TGCAGCGTCGACACAGAGGGAGTAGCCACTGAAGCTTTCTTT. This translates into CSVDTEGVATEAFF.

The CDR3 bases are TGTGCCAGTACCTCCCTGGGGGGGCCTAGCTCTGGAAACACCATATATTTT. Translation: CASTSLGGPSSGNTIYF. The rearrangement uses TRBV19 and TRBJ1-3; TRBD1 might be the D (6 bases). The CDR3 length is 17 residues. In germline, CDR1 is LNHDA, CDR2 SQIVND (reference sequence). V was shortened by 7 bases and J by 0 bases, with 19 bases between the two germline ends. The entire variable domain, with the rest obtained from reference TRBV19 and TRBJ1-3, is as follows: DGGITQSPKYLFRKEGQNVTLSCEQNLNHDAMYWYRQDPGQGLRLIYYSQIVNDFQKGDIAEGYSVSREKKESFPLTVTSAQKNPTAFYLCASTSLGGPSSGNTIYFGEGSWLTVV.

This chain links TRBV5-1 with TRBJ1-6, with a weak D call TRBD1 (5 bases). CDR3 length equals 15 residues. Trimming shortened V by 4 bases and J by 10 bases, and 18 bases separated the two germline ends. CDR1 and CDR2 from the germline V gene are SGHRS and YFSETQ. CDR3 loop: CASSPGTSRYSPLHF. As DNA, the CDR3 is TGCGCCAGCAGCCCCGGGACTTCTAGGTACTCACCCCTCCACTTT.

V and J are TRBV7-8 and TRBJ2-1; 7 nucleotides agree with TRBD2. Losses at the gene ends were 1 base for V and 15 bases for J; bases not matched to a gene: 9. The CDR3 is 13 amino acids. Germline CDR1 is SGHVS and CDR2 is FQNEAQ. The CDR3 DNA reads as TGTGCCAGCAGCTTAGTGGGGGACTACATTTGGTTCTTC. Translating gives CASSLVGDYIWFF.

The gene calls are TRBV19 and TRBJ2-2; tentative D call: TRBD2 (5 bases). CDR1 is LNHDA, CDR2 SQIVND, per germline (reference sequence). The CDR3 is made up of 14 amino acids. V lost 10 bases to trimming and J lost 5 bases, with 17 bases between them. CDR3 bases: TGTGCCACCCTCGGGGAGAAGTTTACCGGGGAGCTGTTTTTT. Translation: CATLGEKFTGELFF.

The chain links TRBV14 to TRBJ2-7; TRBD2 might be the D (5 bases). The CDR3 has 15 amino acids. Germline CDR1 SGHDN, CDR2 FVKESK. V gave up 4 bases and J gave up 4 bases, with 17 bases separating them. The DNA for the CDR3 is TGTGCCAGCAGCCCTGCGCGAGGGAGTGGATACGAGCAGTACTTC. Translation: CASSPARGSGYEQYF.

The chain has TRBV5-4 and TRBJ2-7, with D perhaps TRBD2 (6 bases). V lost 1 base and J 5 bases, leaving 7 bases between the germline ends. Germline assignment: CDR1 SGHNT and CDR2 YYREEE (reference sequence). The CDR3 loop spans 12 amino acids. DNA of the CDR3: TGTGCCAGCAGCTTGTGGGGGGACGAGCAGTACTTC. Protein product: CASSLWGDEQYF.

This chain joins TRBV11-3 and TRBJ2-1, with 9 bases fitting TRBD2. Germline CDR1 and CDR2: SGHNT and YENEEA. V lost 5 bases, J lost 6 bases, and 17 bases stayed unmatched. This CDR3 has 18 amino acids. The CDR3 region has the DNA TGTGCCAGCAGCCCGGCCGCTGGCGGGAGGGCATATCCCAATGAGCAGTTCTTC. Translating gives CASSPAAGGRAYPNEQFF.

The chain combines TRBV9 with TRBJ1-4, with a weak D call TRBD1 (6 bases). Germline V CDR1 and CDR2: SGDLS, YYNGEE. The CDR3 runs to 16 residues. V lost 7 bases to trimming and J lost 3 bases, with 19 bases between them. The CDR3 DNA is TGTGCCAGCGCCGGGGGGCCGCCGGCAGCTAATGAAAAACTGTTTTTT. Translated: CASAGGPPAANEKLFF.

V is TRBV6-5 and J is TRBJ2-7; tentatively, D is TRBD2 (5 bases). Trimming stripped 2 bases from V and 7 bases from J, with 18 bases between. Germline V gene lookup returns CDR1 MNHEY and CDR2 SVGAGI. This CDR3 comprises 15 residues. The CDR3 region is CASSYEGTTQEEQYF. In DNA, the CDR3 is TGTGCCAGCAGTTACGAGGGAACGACACAAGAGGAGCAGTACTTC.

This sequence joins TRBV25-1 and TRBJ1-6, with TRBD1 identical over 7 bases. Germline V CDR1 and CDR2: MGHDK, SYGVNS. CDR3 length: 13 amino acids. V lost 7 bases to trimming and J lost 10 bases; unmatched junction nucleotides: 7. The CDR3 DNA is TGTGCCAGCAATCTAGGGGGCCAATCACCCCTCCACTTT. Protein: CASNLGGQSPLHF.

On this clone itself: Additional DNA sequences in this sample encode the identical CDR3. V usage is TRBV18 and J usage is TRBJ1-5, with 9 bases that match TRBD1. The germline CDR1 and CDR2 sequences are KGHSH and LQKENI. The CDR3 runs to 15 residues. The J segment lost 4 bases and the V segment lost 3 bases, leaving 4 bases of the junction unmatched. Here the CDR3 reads CASSPTGTGNQPQHF. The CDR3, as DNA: TGTGCCAGCTCACCGACAGGGACAGGGAATCAGCCCCAGCATTTT.

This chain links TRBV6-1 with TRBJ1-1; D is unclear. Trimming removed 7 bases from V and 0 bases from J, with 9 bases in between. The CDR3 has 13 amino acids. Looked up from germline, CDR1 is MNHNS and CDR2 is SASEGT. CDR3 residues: CASIPSVNTEAFF. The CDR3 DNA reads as TGTGCCAGCATACCAAGCGTGAACACTGAAGCTTTCTTT.

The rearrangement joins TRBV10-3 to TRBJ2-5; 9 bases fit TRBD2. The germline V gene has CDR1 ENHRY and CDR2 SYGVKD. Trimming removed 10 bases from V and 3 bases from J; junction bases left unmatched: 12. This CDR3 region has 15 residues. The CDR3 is CATLNLAGVEETQYF. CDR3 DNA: TGTGCCACCCTTAACTTAGCGGGAGTGGAAGAGACCCAGTACTTC.

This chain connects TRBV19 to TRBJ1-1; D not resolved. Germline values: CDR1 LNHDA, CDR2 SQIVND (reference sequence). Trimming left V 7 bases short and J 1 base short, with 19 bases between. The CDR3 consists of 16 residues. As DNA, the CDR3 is TGTGCCAGTACCTTGCGGTACACCGGCAGGAACACTGAAGCTTTCTTT. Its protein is CASTLRYTGRNTEAFF. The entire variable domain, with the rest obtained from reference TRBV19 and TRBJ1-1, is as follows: DGGITQSPKYLFRKEGQNVTLSCEQNLNHDAMYWYRQDPGQGLRLIYYSQIVNDFQKGDIAEGYSVSREKKESFPLTVTSAQKNPTAFYLCASTLRYTGRNTEAFFGQGTRLTVV.

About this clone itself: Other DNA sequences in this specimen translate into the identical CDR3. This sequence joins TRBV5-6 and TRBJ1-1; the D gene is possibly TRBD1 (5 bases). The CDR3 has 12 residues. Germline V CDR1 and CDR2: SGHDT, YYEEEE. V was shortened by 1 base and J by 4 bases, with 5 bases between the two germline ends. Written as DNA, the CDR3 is TGTGCCAGCAGCTTGACAGGCACTGAAGCTTTCTTT. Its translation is CASSLTGTEAFF.

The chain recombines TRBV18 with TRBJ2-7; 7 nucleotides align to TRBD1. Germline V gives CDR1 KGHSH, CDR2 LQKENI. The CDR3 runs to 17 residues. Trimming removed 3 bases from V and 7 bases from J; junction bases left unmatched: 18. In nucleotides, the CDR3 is TGTGCCAGCTCACCCTTGGGCCCGACAGGGCGCCTGTGGGAGCAGTACTTC. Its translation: CASSPLGPTGRLWEQYF.

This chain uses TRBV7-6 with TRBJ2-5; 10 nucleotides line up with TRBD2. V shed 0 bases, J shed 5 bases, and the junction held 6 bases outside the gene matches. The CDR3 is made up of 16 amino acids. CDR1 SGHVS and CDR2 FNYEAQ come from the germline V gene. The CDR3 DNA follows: TGTGCCAGCAGCTTAGCGCCTAGCGGGGGAGGGGAGACCCAGTACTTC. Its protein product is CASSLAPSGGGETQYF.